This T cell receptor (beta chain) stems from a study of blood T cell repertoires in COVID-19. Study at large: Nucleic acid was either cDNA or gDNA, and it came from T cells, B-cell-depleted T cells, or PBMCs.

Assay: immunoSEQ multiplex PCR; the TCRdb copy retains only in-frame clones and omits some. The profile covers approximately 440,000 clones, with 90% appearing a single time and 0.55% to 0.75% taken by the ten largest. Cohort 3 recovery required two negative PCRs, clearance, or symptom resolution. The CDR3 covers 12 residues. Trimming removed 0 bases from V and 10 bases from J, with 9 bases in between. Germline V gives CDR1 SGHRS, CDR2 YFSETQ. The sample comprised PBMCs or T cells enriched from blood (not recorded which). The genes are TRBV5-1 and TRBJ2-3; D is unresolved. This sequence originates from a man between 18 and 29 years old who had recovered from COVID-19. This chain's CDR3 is CASSLGAESQYF. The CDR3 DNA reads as TGCGCCAGCAGCTTGGGTGCGGAGTCGCAGTATTTT.